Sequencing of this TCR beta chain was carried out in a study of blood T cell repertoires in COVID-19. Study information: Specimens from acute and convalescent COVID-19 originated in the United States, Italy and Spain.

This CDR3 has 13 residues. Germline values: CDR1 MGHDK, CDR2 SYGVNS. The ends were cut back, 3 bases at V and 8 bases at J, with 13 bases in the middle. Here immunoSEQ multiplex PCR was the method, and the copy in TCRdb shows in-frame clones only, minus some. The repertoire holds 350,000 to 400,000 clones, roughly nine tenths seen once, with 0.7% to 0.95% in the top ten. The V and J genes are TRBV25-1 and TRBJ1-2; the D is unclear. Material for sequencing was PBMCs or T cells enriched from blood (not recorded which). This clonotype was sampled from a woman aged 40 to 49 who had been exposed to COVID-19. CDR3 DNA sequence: TGTGCCAGCAGTGATTTTCCGGGTCAGGGCTACACCTTC. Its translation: CASSDFPGQGYTF.